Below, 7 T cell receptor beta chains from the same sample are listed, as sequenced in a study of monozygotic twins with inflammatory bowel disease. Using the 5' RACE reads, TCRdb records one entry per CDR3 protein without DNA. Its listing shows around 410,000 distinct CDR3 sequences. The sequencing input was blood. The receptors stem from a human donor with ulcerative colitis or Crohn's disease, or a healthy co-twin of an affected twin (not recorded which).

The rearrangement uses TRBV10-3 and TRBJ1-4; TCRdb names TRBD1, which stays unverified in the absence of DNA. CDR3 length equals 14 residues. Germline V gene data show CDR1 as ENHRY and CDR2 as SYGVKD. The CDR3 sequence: CAISPQGTGEKLFF.

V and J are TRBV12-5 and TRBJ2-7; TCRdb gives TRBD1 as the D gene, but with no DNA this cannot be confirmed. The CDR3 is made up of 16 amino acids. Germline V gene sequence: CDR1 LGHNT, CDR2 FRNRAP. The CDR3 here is CASGFDPGTRAFEQYF.

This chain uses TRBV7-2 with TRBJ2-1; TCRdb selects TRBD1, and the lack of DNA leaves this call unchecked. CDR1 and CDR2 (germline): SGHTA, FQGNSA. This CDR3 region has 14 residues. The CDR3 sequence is CASSPWTGGGEQFF. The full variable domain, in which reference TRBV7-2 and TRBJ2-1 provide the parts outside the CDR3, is GAGVSQSPSNKVTEKGKDVELRCDPISGHTALYWYRQSLGQGLEFLIYFQGNSAPDKSGLPSDRFSAERTGGSVSTLTIQRTQQEDSAVYLCASSPWTGGGEQFFGPGTRLTVL.

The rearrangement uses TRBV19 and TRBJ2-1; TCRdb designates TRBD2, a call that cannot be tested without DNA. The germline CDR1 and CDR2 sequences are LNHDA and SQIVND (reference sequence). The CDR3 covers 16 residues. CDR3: CASSIVLAGGPNEQFF.

The CDR3 here is CAWTAGSSYNEQFF. The chain employs TRBV30 and TRBJ2-1; the D call of TRBD2 rests on TCRdb alone, since no DNA is present to check it. This CDR3 is 14 amino acids long. Germline V CDR1 and CDR2: GTSNPN, SVGIG (reference sequence).

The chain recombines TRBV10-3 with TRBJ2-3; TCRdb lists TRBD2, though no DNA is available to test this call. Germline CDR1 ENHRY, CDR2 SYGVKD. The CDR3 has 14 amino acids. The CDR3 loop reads CATSAGESTDTQYF.

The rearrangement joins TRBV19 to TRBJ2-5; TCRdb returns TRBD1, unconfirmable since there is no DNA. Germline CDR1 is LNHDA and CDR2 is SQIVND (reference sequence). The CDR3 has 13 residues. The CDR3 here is CASSYPDQETQYF.